This record looks at one T cell receptor beta chain sequence and its context. This clonotype showed up many times. The target of this receptor is not known. There are no base qualities to consult, and no much larger clone falls within one base. The library relied on 5' RACE. This sample was sequenced with a NextSeq 500. Unique molecular identifiers were attached to individual cDNA molecules in the TCR library protocol so that sequencing error and PCR bias could be corrected. Sequencing covered both TCR alpha and beta chains, and within each sample the abundances of alpha and beta sequences were tightly co-correlated. The paper's processing steps were these. Decombinator V4 was used to annotate TCR sequences for V gene, J gene and CDR3. Expanded TCRs were defined as changing significantly between any two time points under a Poisson model with p below 0.0001. TCR abundances were normalised to the total number of TCRs sequenced per sample and were expressed as counts per million. MAIT TCRs were defined by TRAV1-2 paired with TRAJ12, TRAJ20 or TRAJ33, and iNKT TCRs by TRAV10 paired with TRAJ18. A search of VDJdb, accessed on 1 November 2021, was run for TCRs annotated to CMV, EBV and SARS-CoV-2, with TCRs annotated for multiple antigens excluded. TCRdb reanalyzed the raw reads on its own, using fastp at Q25 for trimming and MiXCR for clone calling, and kept in-frame beta chains. A single entry per CDR3 protein holds the most common genes and DNA from its merged rows. The V and J calls follow TCRdb's processing rather than the paper's. The sample table records more than 90,000 distinct CDR3 sequences; about 11% of these occur just once. Of the sample, around 5.1% is held by the ten largest clones.

This sample was included in a study of early T cells in non-severe SARS-CoV-2 infection (dated by TCRdb to the early 2020s). With regard to the full study: TCR sequencing used bulk RNA from unsorted whole blood, so alpha and beta chains could not be paired.

Trimming takes 5 bases from V and 2 bases from J, and the germline ends sit 9 bases apart. The CDR3 starts with the cysteine, ends with the phenylalanine, and has 13 residues. Only the CDR3 DNA is retained, 39 bases long and in frame from the first base. Via the germline V gene, CDR1 is WSHSY and CDR2 SAAADI. Broad study findings and their caveats: VDJdb matching was skewed toward anti-spike CD8 responses and likely underestimated virus-specific expansions by missing private and CD4 specificities.

This was a case-control study nested in a cohort of healthcare workers in London, UK, who had nasopharyngeal swab PCR tests and blood samples taken every week. Healthcare workers were recruited during the week of the UK lockdown, between 23 and 31 March 2020, and followed weekly for up to 16 weeks. The sequence came from an adult who was a healthcare worker with PCR-confirmed SARS-CoV-2 infection or an uninfected control (not recorded which). The sample comprised whole blood. The rearranged segments are TRBV10-2 and TRBJ1-1; the D segment could be TRBD1, given 6 matching bases. The nucleotide sequence is TGCGCCAGCAGTCGGGGGGCCAACACTGAAGCTTTCTTT. Its coded protein is CASSRGANTEAFF.